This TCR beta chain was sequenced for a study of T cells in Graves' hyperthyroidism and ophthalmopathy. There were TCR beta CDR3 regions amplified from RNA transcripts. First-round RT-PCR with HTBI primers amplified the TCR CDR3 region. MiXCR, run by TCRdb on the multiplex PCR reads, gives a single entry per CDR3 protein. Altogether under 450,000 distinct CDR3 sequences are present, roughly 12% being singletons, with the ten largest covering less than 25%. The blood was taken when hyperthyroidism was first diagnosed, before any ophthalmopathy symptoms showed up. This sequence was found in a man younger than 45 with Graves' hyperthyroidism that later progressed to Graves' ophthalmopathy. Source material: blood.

The CDR3, as DNA: TGTGCCACCAGCATTTTCGCAGACACAGATACGCAGTATTTT. Translation: CATSIFADTDTQYF. The chain carries TRBV15 and TRBJ2-3; D is unresolved. There are 14 residues in the CDR3. CDR1 is LNHNV, CDR2 YYDKDF, per germline (reference sequence). Trimming took off 4 bases at V and 2 bases at J, with 10 bases between the two ends.